A selection of T cell receptor beta chains follows, all from one sample in a study of CD8+CD57+ T cells in acquired aplastic anemia. TCRdb called the reads again in MiXCR, with one record for every CDR3 protein. The data show approximately 58,000 distinct CDR3 sequences, just over 55% seen once. Sequenced input: sorted CD4+, CD8+, or CD8+CD57+ T cells (not recorded which) from PBMCs. The receptors shown here come from a human donor with aplastic anemia. CDR3s include the opening cysteine and the closing phenylalanine or tryptophan. D genes are given only for firm matches. Not every row has a clone size; where given, it reads once, few, many or a size class.

NA,TRBJ2-1,14,once,TRBV10-2,CASSETTGSGEQFF,TGCGCCAGCAGTGAGACGACAGGTTCAGGTGAGCAGTTCTTC
TRBD2,TRBJ2-7,15,many,TRBV4-2,CASSFGGEGPYEQYF,TGTGCCAGCAGCTTCGGCGGGGAGGGCCCCTACGAGCAGTACTTC
TRBD1,TRBJ2-5,16,NA,TRBV24-1,CATSDNQPTGLETQYF,TGTGCCACCAGTGATAACCAACCGACAGGGTTGGAGACCCAGTACTTC
TRBD1,TRBJ1-6,15,NA,TRBV19,CASSPRTGKQSPLHF,TGTGCCAGCAGCCCCAGGACAGGGAAACAATCACCCCTCCACTTT
TRBD1,TRBJ1-5,15,NA,TRBV15,CATAGTGRGNQPQHF,TGTGCCACCGCGGGGACAGGCAGGGGTAATCAGCCCCAGCATTTT
TRBD1,TRBJ1-5,14,NA,TRBV5-5,CASSPDRVGQPQHF,TGTGCCAGCAGCCCGGACAGGGTGGGACAGCCCCAGCATTTT
TRBD1,TRBJ1-4,15,NA,TRBV25-1,CASSRTGTTNEKLFF,TGTGCCAGCAGCAGGACAGGCACAACTAATGAAAAACTGTTTTTT
NA,TRBJ1-2,16,NA,TRBV19,CASSIGKGTSNYGYTF,TGTGCCAGTAGTATCGGTAAAGGAACGTCTAACTATGGCTACACCTTC
NA,TRBJ1-6,12,NA,TRBV7-8,CASSARGSPLHF,TGTGCCAGCAGTGCACGCGGTTCACCCCTCCACTTT
NA,TRBJ2-7,12,NA,TRBV9,CASSSQEYEQYF,TGTGCCAGCAGCTCCCAGGAGTACGAGCAGTACTTC
TRBD2,TRBJ2-2,14,NA,TRBV2,CASGASGNTGELFF,TGTGCCAGCGGGGCTAGCGGAAACACCGGGGAGCTGTTTTTT
TRBD2,TRBJ2-3,13,few,TRBV24-1,CATSDGTSGVQYF,TGTGCCACCAGTGACGGGACTAGCGGGGTGCAGTATTTT
TRBD1,TRBJ2-7,15,NA,TRBV5-1,CASSLGGTGAYEQYF,TGCGCCAGCAGCTTGGGCGGGACAGGAGCTTACGAGCAGTACTTC
NA,TRBJ2-1,12,once,TRBV5-5,CASSLERNEQFF,TGTGCCAGCAGCCTTGAGCGGAATGAGCAGTTCTTC
NA,TRBJ2-3,12,NA,TRBV9,CASSRSTDTQYF,TGCGCCAGCAGCCGGAGCACAGATACGCAGTATTTT
TRBD1,TRBJ2-7,13,NA,TRBV7-2,CASSLQGAYEQHF,TGTGCCAGCAGCTTACAGGGGGCGTACGAGCAGCACTTC
NA,TRBJ2-2,17,once,TRBV11-1,CASSSPVGRVRSGELFF,TGTGCCAGCAGCTCACCTGTCGGCAGGGTCAGGTCCGGGGAGCTGTTTTTT
NA,TRBJ2-7,13,NA,TRBV7-7,CASSPQGPYEQYF,TGTGCCAGCAGCCCGCAGGGGCCCTACGAGCAGTACTTC
NA,TRBJ1-1,11,NA,TRBV29-1,CSVVGNTEAFF,TGCAGCGTTGTCGGGAACACTGAAGCTTTCTTT
NA,TRBJ1-5,15,many,TRBV6-2/TRBV6-3,CASSYVRDANQPQHF,TGTGCCAGCAGTTATGTTCGGGACGCCAATCAGCCCCAGCATTTT
NA,TRBJ1-2,13,few,TRBV24-1,CATSDLGTYGYTF,TGTGCCACCAGTGATCTGGGCACCTATGGCTACACCTTC
NA,TRBJ2-7,13,NA,TRBV25-1,CASSLGRGYEQYF,TGTGCCAGCAGTTTGGGCAGAGGCTACGAGCAGTACTTC
TRBD1,TRBJ1-2,14,few,TRBV12-5,CASGWGTANYGYTF,TGTGCTAGTGGTTGGGGGACAGCTAACTATGGCTACACCTTC
NA,TRBJ2-7,14,NA,TRBV5-3,CARSRSESPYEQYF,TGTGCCAGAAGCCGGTCTGAGTCTCCCTACGAGCAGTACTTC
TRBD1,TRBJ2-7,14,NA,TRBV9,CASSGGQGIYEQYF,TGTGCCAGCAGCGGGGGACAGGGCATCTACGAGCAGTACTTC
TRBD1,TRBJ1-1,15,NA,TRBV10-3,CAISDRGLLGTEAFF,TGTGCCATCAGTGACAGGGGGCTGTTGGGCACTGAAGCTTTCTTT
TRBD2,TRBJ2-7,15,NA,TRBV9,CASSVGSGGVHEQYF,TGTGCCAGCAGCGTAGGAAGCGGGGGGGTCCACGAGCAGTACTTC
NA,TRBJ1-2,15,many,TRBV4-1,CASSQEKGRYYGYTF,TGCGCCAGCAGCCAAGAAAAAGGGAGGTACTATGGCTACACCTTC
NA,TRBJ1-5,12,NA,TRBV9,CASSVGGQPQHF,TGTGCCAGCAGCGTAGGCGGTCAGCCCCAGCATTTT
NA,TRBJ2-5,14,NA,TRBV24-1,CATPQGPGQETQYF,TGTGCCACTCCGCAGGGTCCCGGACAAGAGACCCAGTACTTC
TRBD1,TRBJ1-2,14,NA,TRBV2,CASSPGTAIYGYTF,TGTGCCAGCAGTCCCGGGACAGCTATCTATGGCTACACCTTC
NA,TRBJ1-1,13,NA,TRBV19,CASLNRENTEAFF,TGTGCCAGCCTGAACCGGGAAAACACTGAAGCTTTCTTT
NA,TRBJ2-5,14,many,TRBV7-8,CASSLAYIEETQYF,TGTGCCAGCAGCTTAGCCTATATAGAAGAGACCCAGTACTTC
TRBD1,TRBJ2-2,19,many,TRBV2,CASDYQVDRGLVNTGELFF,TGTGCCAGTGACTATCAGGTGGACAGGGGTTTGGTAAACACCGGGGAGCTGTTTTTT
TRBD2,TRBJ2-1,17,NA,TRBV24-1,CATSDAGVKYSYNEQFF,TGTGCCACCAGTGATGCGGGGGTCAAGTACTCCTACAATGAGCAGTTCTTC
NA,TRBJ1-5,14,many,TRBV2,CASSEANSNQPQHF,TGTGCCAGCAGCGAAGCGAATAGCAATCAGCCCCAGCATTTT
NA,TRBJ1-4,14,NA,TRBV19,CASSEGRINEKLFF,TGTGCCAGTAGTGAGGGACGGATTAATGAAAAACTGTTTTTT
TRBD1,TRBJ2-1,15,NA,TRBV7-6,CASSPGQGARNEQFF,TGTGCCAGCAGCCCAGGACAGGGGGCGAGAAATGAGCAGTTCTTC
NA,TRBJ1-1,11,NA,TRBV7-9,CASSPAFLTFF,TGTGCCAGCAGCCCGGCCTTTCTCACTTTCTTT
NA,TRBJ1-2,13,once,TRBV10-3,CANPLGFNYGYTF,TGTGCCAACCCCTTAGGGTTTAACTATGGCTACACCTTC
NA,TRBJ1-1,12,medium-sized,TRBV2,CASSEGQRNTLF,TGTGCCAGCAGTGAAGGGCAGAGGAACACTCTCTTT